This T cell receptor beta chain was obtained from a study of blood T cell repertoires in COVID-19. For the study at large: Some COVID-19 samples were acute and others convalescent; all came from the United States, Italy and Spain.

As handled by the study authors: Reference gene primer amplification gave nucleated cell count estimates. The method was immunoSEQ multiplex PCR; TCRdb's version includes in-frame clones alone and lacks a portion of them. The D gene and trimming were derived from the DNA, and the V and J assignments and clone size from that table. The sample gives fewer than 250,000 clones, 75% to 90% of which show up once; 0.72% is in the top ten. Sequencing was carried out using peripheral blood. This receptor was obtained from a middle-aged man with acute or convalescent COVID-19.

CDR3 nucleotides: TGCGCCAGCAGCGCATGGACAGGGGAGGACTACGAGCAGTACTTC. Residues: CASSAWTGEDYEQYF. The chain is built from TRBV5-1 and TRBJ2-7; 9 positions match TRBD1. This CDR3 is built from 15 residues. Unmatched junction bases numbered 8, after V lost 4 bases and J lost 3 bases. The germline CDR1 and CDR2 sequences are SGHRS and YFSETQ.